This paragraph covers one T cell receptor beta chain sequence. The sample originates from a study of T cell changes during pregnancy in multiple sclerosis. Clones were read by immunoSEQ multiplex PCR, and TCRdb kept only the in-frame ones, dropping some. This table has 70,000 to 85,000 clones, 92% appearing once. CDR1 is SGHTA and CDR2 is FQGNSA in the germline V gene. V was shortened by 0 bases and J by 6 bases, with 14 bases between the two germline ends. The CDR3 extends over 16 amino acids. The source material was peripheral blood, sampled before pregnancy. This chain links TRBV7-2 with TRBJ1-4; unclear D gene. This TCR came from a female donor with multiple sclerosis, enrolled in a pregnancy study. The CDR3 loop reads CASSLAEPTRDEKLFF. DNA for the CDR3: TGTGCCAGCAGCTTAGCCGAACCCACGCGGGATGAAAAACTGTTTTTT. The variable domain in full, completed from reference TRBV7-2 and TRBJ1-4, reads GAGVSQSPSNKVTEKGKDVELRCDPISGHTALYWYRQSLGQGLEFLIYFQGNSAPDKSGLPSDRFSAERTGGSVSTLTIQRTQQEDSAVYLCASSLAEPTRDEKLFFGSGTQLSVL.